These 17 T cell receptor beta chains share one sample of origin, sequenced in a study of Ad26.COV2.S vaccination and SARS-CoV-2 variants. The treatment denotes: some 20 received Ad26.COV2.S at low or high dose, single or two shots; roughly five received placebo; per-sample allocation not given. Following the first vaccine or placebo injection, samples were taken on day 63. The data were produced by immunoSEQ multiplex PCR, yet TCRdb's version contains in-frame clones alone and is incomplete. The sample lists about 480,000 clones; 70% to 90% were seen once. This specimen consisted of peripheral blood, obtained in a trial of Ad26.COV2.S vaccine versus placebo. Every receptor here comes from a person between 18 and 59 years old who received the Ad26.COV2.S COVID-19 vaccine or a placebo.

The chain employs TRBV6-1 and TRBJ2-2; 10 bases fit TRBD2. The J segment lost 2 bases and the V segment lost 2 bases, leaving 8 bases of the junction unmatched. The germline V gene has CDR1 MNHNS and CDR2 SASEGT. The CDR3 runs 18 residues. The CDR3 here is CASSERVLAGGNTGELFF. DNA for the CDR3: TGTGCCAGCAGTGAACGCGTGTTAGCGGGAGGTAACACCGGGGAGCTGTTTTTT.

V gene TRBV4-1 combines with J gene TRBJ2-2, with TRBD2 matching over 12 bases. V lost 2 bases, J lost 3 bases, and 7 bases stayed unmatched. The CDR3 spans 18 residues. CDR1 and CDR2 from the germline V gene are MGHRA and YSYEKL. The CDR3 region has the DNA TGCGCCAGCAGCCAAAGCGGACTAGCGGGATCGTACACCGGGGAGCTGTTTTTT. It codes for CASSQSGLAGSYTGELFF.

The chain employs TRBV6-2 or TRBV6-3 and TRBJ1-5; 12 nucleotides line up with TRBD1. The CDR3 consists of 16 residues. The germline V gene has CDR1 MNHEY and CDR2 SVGEGT. V trimming: 5 bases; J trimming: 4 bases; junction bases outside the gene matches: 6. CDR3 bases: TGTGCCAGCAGTCCGGGACAGGGGGCTGAGAATCAGCCCCAGCATTTT. Amino acid sequence: CASSPGQGAENQPQHF.

This chain uses TRBV7-4 with TRBJ2-7, with D unclear. Germline V gene sequence: CDR1 SGHVT, CDR2 SQSDAQ. Trimming removed 5 bases at V and 3 bases at J, with 11 bases between. CDR3 size: 13 residues. As DNA, the CDR3 is TGTGCCAGCAGCAAATTCAGGAACTACGAGCAGTACTTC. It encodes CASSKFRNYEQYF.

The V call is TRBV19, the J call TRBJ2-7; 8 bases match TRBD2. The CDR3 contains 14 residues. The V and J ends lost 5 bases and 5 bases, in that order; junction bases with no gene match: 8. Germline V gene lookup returns CDR1 LNHDA and CDR2 SQIVND (reference sequence). CDR3 coding DNA: TGTGCCAGTAGTGAGGGTGGTAGCGGGAACGAGCAGTACTTC. Translated: CASSEGGSGNEQYF.

The V call is TRBV6-2 or TRBV6-3, the J call TRBJ2-7, with D perhaps matching TRBD1 (5 bases). V was pared by 5 bases and J by 7 bases, with 9 bases between. CDR3 length equals 11 residues. CDR1 is MNHEY and CDR2 is SVGEGT in the germline V gene. CDR3 amino acids: CASSRGREQYF. CDR3 in DNA: TGTGCCAGCAGTAGGGGCAGAGAGCAGTACTTC.

The chain has TRBV18 and TRBJ2-5; D not certain. The germline V gene has CDR1 KGHSH and CDR2 LQKENI. With 0 bases removed from V and 3 bases from J, the gap between germline ends came to 14 bases. This CDR3 is built from 16 residues. The CDR3, as DNA: TGTGCCAGCTCACCACCCCTCGTCCTTAAAAAAGAGACCCAGTACTTC. It is translated as CASSPPLVLKKETQYF.

The chain joins TRBV28 to TRBJ2-7; D is perhaps TRBD2 (5 bases). V lost 2 bases and J 3 bases, leaving 8 bases between the germline ends. Germline values: CDR1 MDHEN, CDR2 SYDVKM. There are 13 residues in the CDR3. The CDR3 here is CASSLLGSYEQYF. The DNA for the CDR3 is TGTGCCAGCAGTTTACTTGGGAGCTACGAGCAGTACTTC.

This clone was counted a single time. The chain uses TRBV19 and TRBJ2-7; the match to TRBD1 covers 7 bases. V shed 5 bases, J shed 6 bases, and the junction held 10 bases outside the gene matches. The CDR3 spans 14 residues. Germline CDR1 LNHDA, CDR2 SQIVND (reference sequence). The CDR3 here is CASSPTRQGSEQYF. CDR3 nucleotides: TGTGCCAGTAGTCCCACACGACAGGGATCCGAGCAGTACTTC.

The CDR3, as DNA: TGTGCCAGCACCCCCCTCCGGACTGAAGCTTTCTTT. Amino acid sequence: CASTPLRTEAFF. This chain links TRBV12-3 or TRBV12-4 with TRBJ1-1; D remains ambiguous. The CDR3 loop spans 12 amino acids. Trimming removed 7 bases from V and 5 bases from J, with 11 bases in between.

This chain links TRBV11-2 with TRBJ2-5; 8 bases map to TRBD2. Germline values: CDR1 SGHAT, CDR2 FQNNGV. With V trimmed by 5 bases and J by 5 bases, 10 bases remained unmatched. The CDR3 covers 15 residues. The CDR3, as DNA: TGTGCCAGCAGCCCGGGACTAGGGTGGAGGGAGACCCAGTACTTC. It translates to CASSPGLGWRETQYF.

V and J are TRBV28 and TRBJ2-7; 9 bases are a match to TRBD1. There are 15 residues in the CDR3. Germline lookup yields CDR1 MDHEN and CDR2 SYDVKM. V lost 7 bases and J lost 4; bases outside the gene matches: 11. DNA of the CDR3: TGTGCCAGCAAAGCGGGACCGGGACAGGGATACGAGCAGTACTTC. The encoded protein is CASKAGPGQGYEQYF.

The chain has TRBV28 and TRBJ2-7; tentatively, D is TRBD1 (5 bases). V lost 5 bases to trimming and J lost 4 bases, with 12 bases between them. The CDR3 is made up of 13 amino acids. CDR1 is MDHEN and CDR2 is SYDVKM in the germline V gene. CDR3 bases: TGTGCCAGCAGTCCCCCGACAGATTACGAGCAGTACTTC. Translating it yields CASSPPTDYEQYF. Based on the CDR3 plus reference TRBV28 and TRBJ2-7, the full variable domain is DVKVTQSSRYLVKRTGEKVFLECVQDMDHENMFWYRQDPGLGLRLIYFSYDVKMKEKGDIPEGYSVSREKKERFSLILESASTNQTSMYLCASSPPTDYEQYFGPGTRLTVT.

The rearrangement uses TRBV19 and TRBJ2-7, with 10 bases identical to TRBD2. Looked up from germline, CDR1 is LNHDA and CDR2 is SQIVND (reference sequence). The CDR3 spans 16 residues. Trimming cost V 1 base and J 7 bases; bases outside gene matches: 10. This CDR3 reads CASSIVGAGGRGEQYF. The CDR3 nucleotides are TGTGCCAGTAGTATAGTGGGAGCGGGAGGGCGTGGAGAGCAGTACTTC.

This chain uses TRBV28 with TRBJ1-5; D is perhaps TRBD1 (5 bases). Germline assignment: CDR1 MDHEN and CDR2 SYDVKM. CDR3 length equals 17 residues. Deletions cut 5 bases from V and 0 bases from J, with 17 bases between. The CDR3, as DNA: TGTGCCAGCAGTCCCCTTCTAGGGGCGTATAGCAATCAGCCCCAGCATTTT. This encodes CASSPLLGAYSNQPQHF.

Comments on this clone: Additional DNA sequences in this sample encode the identical CDR3. The chain couples TRBV28 to TRBJ2-3; 7 nucleotides match TRBD2. Unmatched junction bases numbered 5, after V lost 6 bases and J lost 2 bases. CDR1 is MDHEN, CDR2 SYDVKM, per germline. The CDR3 is 14 residues long. The CDR3 DNA follows: TGTGCCAGCAGCCCAAGCGGGAACACAGATACGCAGTATTTT. Protein: CASSPSGNTDTQYF.

The chain is built from TRBV5-1 and TRBJ2-5; D may correspond to TRBD1 or TRBD2 (5 bases each). V was clipped by 1 base and J by 5 bases, with 18 bases between them. CDR1 and CDR2 (germline): SGHRS, YFSETQ. There are 16 residues in the CDR3. The CDR3 sequence is CASSLNRDPRWETQYF. The CDR3 DNA sequence: TGCGCCAGCAGCTTGAACCGGGACCCGAGGTGGGAGACCCAGTACTTC.